Sequencing of this T cell receptor (beta chain) was carried out in a study of blood T cell repertoires in COVID-19. Study information: Samples taken during acute and convalescent COVID-19 were collected in the United States, Italy and Spain. Sample material is recorded as cDNA or gDNA derived from T cells, B-cell-depleted T cells, or PBMCs.

The method was immunoSEQ multiplex PCR; TCRdb's version includes in-frame clones alone and lacks a portion of them. The sample holds 90,000 to 120,000 clones; roughly four fifths are singletons and the top ten take 3% to 4%. The CDR3 is 14 residues long. Germline assignment: CDR1 SGHDT and CDR2 YYEEEE. V lost 4 bases to trimming and J lost 1 base, with 9 bases between them. The clonotype was recovered from an elderly woman with active or convalescent COVID-19. The gene calls are TRBV5-6 and TRBJ1-3; no firm D call. Source material: peripheral blood. The CDR3 region has the DNA TGTGCCAGCAGCCCGGGTATGTCTGGAAACACCATATATTTT. Translating it yields CASSPGMSGNTIYF.